One and the same sample provided the 32 T cell receptor beta chains below, sequenced in a study of cytomegalovirus exposure and HLA in healthy donors. The PCR used 60 Vbeta and 13 Jbeta primers. Assay used: immunoSEQ multiplex PCR; TCRdb lists only in-frame clones, some missing. The table lists 200,000 or so clones, 82% of them singletons. Source material: PBMCs. The receptors shown here come from a boy aged 2 to 9 in good health and CMV-seronegative.

This clone was seen a handful of times. The rearrangement links TRBV4-2 to TRBJ1-2; the D is unclear. V was shortened by 0 bases and J by 4 bases, with 12 bases between the two germline ends. CDR1 is LGHNA, CDR2 YNFKEQ, per germline. This CDR3 has 15 residues. DNA of the CDR3: TGTGCCAGCAGCCAAGAGGGGAGCGTAGTCTATGGCTACACCTTC. Its translation: CASSQEGSVVYGYTF.

This sequence joins TRBV5-6 and TRBJ2-1; 7 positions match TRBD2. The CDR3 runs to 15 residues. Trimming removed 2 bases from V and 4 bases from J; junction bases left unmatched: 6. The germline CDR1 and CDR2 sequences are SGHDT and YYEEEE. CDR3 sequence (DNA): TGTGCCAGCAGCTTTCGGGACTATCCATACAATGAGCAGTTCTTC. This translates into CASSFRDYPYNEQFF.

The chain carries TRBV4-1 and TRBJ1-3; D may be TRBD1 (5 bases). Trimming pared 1 base from V and 0 bases from J, leaving 13 bases between. CDR3 length: 17 residues. Germline values: CDR1 MGHRA, CDR2 YSYEKL. The CDR3 protein is CASSQGGQGPSGNTIYF. CDR3 bases: TGCGCCAGCAGCCAAGGTGGACAAGGCCCCTCTGGAAACACCATATATTTT.

This clone was seen just once. One end of the junction fails to match germline, which may point to a read error. The chain is built from TRBV4-3 and TRBJ1-2; no definite D call. Germline V gives CDR1 LGHNA, CDR2 YSLEER. This CDR3 is 19 amino acids long. CDR3 protein: CTSSQDMARGAPTNYGYTF. The CDR3 region has the DNA TGCACCAGCAGCCAAGATATGGCCCGGGGAGCCCCTACTAACTATGGCTACACCTTC.

The count of this clone is one. The CDR3 nucleotides read TGTGCCAGCAGTTGGAGGGAGAACACTGAAGCTTTCTTT. It encodes CASSWRENTEAFF. The rearrangement uses TRBV6-6 and TRBJ1-1; no clear D. V was trimmed by 4 bases and J by 1 base, leaving 7 bases between them. This CDR3 contains 13 residues. Germline CDR1 is MNHNY and CDR2 is SVGAGI (reference sequence).

This clone was seen only once. The rearrangement links TRBV7-2 to TRBJ1-5; no clear D gene. Germline V CDR1 and CDR2: SGHTA, FQGNSA. The V and J ends lost 2 bases and 2 bases respectively, with 10 bases between them. The length of the CDR3 is 15 residues. The CDR3 reads CASSLRGDGNQPQHF. CDR3 bases: TGTGCCAGCAGCTTACGGGGTGATGGCAATCAGCCCCAGCATTTT.

This clone showed up just once. The sample contains more than one DNA sequence encoding this CDR3. The J gene is TRBJ1-1, the V gene TRBV29-1; 10 bases map to TRBD1. The CDR3 runs to 12 residues. The trim removed 6 bases at V and 3 bases at J, leaving 1 base unmatched. Germline CDR1 is SQVTM and CDR2 is ANQGSEA. CDR3 residues: CSVDRGDTEAFF. The CDR3 DNA sequence: TGCAGCGTGGACAGGGGGGACACTGAAGCTTTCTTT.

The V and J genes are TRBV18 and TRBJ2-7; D is perhaps TRBD1 (6 bases). The V gene lost 4 bases and the J gene lost 2 bases, with 18 bases spanning the gap. CDR3 length equals 16 residues. CDR1 KGHSH and CDR2 LQKENI come from the germline V gene. CDR3 bases: TGTGCCAGCTCACTAACACAGGGAACGACGACCTACGAGCAGTACTTC. It translates to CASSLTQGTTTYEQYF.

J is TRBJ1-2 and V is TRBV6-5; TRBD1 might be the D (5 bases). Trimming removed 7 bases at V and 6 bases at J, with 15 bases between. The CDR3 contains 13 residues. The germline V gene has CDR1 MNHEY and CDR2 SVGAGI. CDR3 loop: CASTKGGGDGYTF. DNA of the CDR3: TGTGCCAGCACTAAGGGCGGAGGGGATGGCTACACCTTC.

J is TRBJ2-7 and V is TRBV7-2; 9 bases line up with TRBD2. Trimming cost V 6 bases and J 6 bases; bases outside gene matches: 6. Germline V gene sequence: CDR1 SGHTA, CDR2 FQGNSA. The CDR3 contains 13 residues. The CDR3 loop reads CASRFAGGSEQYF. CDR3 in DNA: TGTGCCAGCAGGTTTGCGGGGGGGTCCGAGCAGTACTTC.

The chain couples TRBV27 to TRBJ2-5, with a tentative D call TRBD2 (8 bases). V shed 6 bases and J shed 2 bases, with 19 bases lying between them. The length of the CDR3 is 16 residues. Germline CDR1 and CDR2: MNHEY and SMNVEV (reference sequence). The CDR3 loop is CASSPGRGLYQETQYF. CDR3 DNA: TGTGCCAGCAGCCCCGGGAGGGGGCTGTATCAAGAGACCCAGTACTTC.

This chain links TRBV7-2 with TRBJ2-7; D may be TRBD1 (6 bases). V was clipped by 3 bases and J by 3 bases, with 21 bases between them. Germline V gene lookup returns CDR1 SGHTA and CDR2 FQGNSA. This CDR3 comprises 17 residues. The CDR3 protein is CASSLTGQKMTNYEQYF. The CDR3 coding sequence is TGTGCCAGCAGCTTGACCGGACAGAAAATGACGAACTACGAGCAGTACTTC.

The chain recombines TRBV27 with TRBJ2-5; TRBD1 matches at 7 bases. The J call may be faulty, since TRBJ2-7 better matches the DNA end. Germline loops: CDR1 MNHEY, CDR2 SMNVEV (reference sequence). CDR3 size: 14 residues. The CDR3 DNA reads TGTGCCAGCAGTTCGGGACAGACCCTCTACGAGCAGTACTTC. This encodes CASSSGQTLYEQYF.

The genes are TRBV7-2 and TRBJ2-7, with 7 bases matching TRBD2. The V segment lost 1 base and the J segment 6 bases; nucleotides outside the gene matches: 6. The CDR3 loop spans 14 amino acids. From germline, CDR1 is SGHTA and CDR2 FQGNSA. In DNA, the CDR3 is TGTGCCAGCAGCTTAGACGTCCGGGGGGTCGAGCAGTACTTC. Its protein product is CASSLDVRGVEQYF.

The chain is built from TRBV4-1 and TRBJ1-2, with a weak D call TRBD1 (5 bases). The CDR3 totals 15 residues. The germline V gene encodes CDR1 MGHRA and CDR2 YSYEKL. V shed 1 base and J shed 4 bases, with 13 bases lying between them. CDR3 sequence: CASSQVPGGLYGYTF. The CDR3 coding sequence is TGCGCCAGCAGCCAAGTTCCGGGGGGACTCTATGGCTACACCTTC.

The gene calls are TRBV2 and TRBJ1-6; 7 bases are a match to TRBD1. The germline gives CDR1 SNHLY, CDR2 FYNNEI. Germline trimming cut 7 bases from V and 3 bases from J; bases unmatched to any gene: 0. The CDR3 runs 13 residues. Written as DNA, the CDR3 is TGTGCCAGCAACAGGGGCTATAATTCACCCCTCCACTTT. This codes for CASNRGYNSPLHF.

The gene calls are TRBV7-3 and TRBJ2-3; 8 bases line up with TRBD2. The V gene end was trimmed by 5 bases and the J gene end by 2 bases; junction bases not matched to a gene: 9. The germline V gene has CDR1 SGHTA and CDR2 FQGTGA. CDR3 length: 16 amino acids. The CDR3 reads CASSRGPGGVTDTQYF. DNA for the CDR3: TGTGCCAGCAGCCGAGGTCCGGGGGGGGTCACAGATACGCAGTATTTT.

The chain recombines TRBV6-5 with TRBJ2-1, with D maybe TRBD2 (5 bases). The CDR3 extends over 13 amino acids. Between the trimmed V and J ends, which lost 7 bases and 5 bases, there was a span of 12 bases. Germline CDR1 is MNHEY and CDR2 is SVGAGI. CDR3 in amino acids: CASNGEIHNEQFF. As DNA, the CDR3 is TGTGCCAGCAACGGGGAGATTCACAATGAGCAGTTCTTC.

This clone was found a few times. The chain is built from TRBV9 and TRBJ2-5; perhaps TRBD1 as D (6 bases). This CDR3 has 16 amino acids. CDR1 is SGDLS and CDR2 is YYNGEE in the germline V gene. Between the trimmed V and J ends, which lost 3 bases and 2 bases, there was a span of 17 bases. The DNA for the CDR3 is TGTGCCAGCAGCGCTTCGGTGACAGGTCTACAAGAGACCCAGTACTTC. This gives the protein CASSASVTGLQETQYF.

V gene TRBV30 combines with J gene TRBJ2-2, with 9 bases that match TRBD2. Germline CDR1 GTSNPN, CDR2 SVGIG (reference sequence). Trimming at V came to 0 bases and at J to 5 bases, leaving 7 bases not matched to a gene. The CDR3 extends over 16 amino acids. CDR3 loop: CAWSVQAGGRTGELFF. Here the CDR3 DNA reads TGTGCCTGGAGTGTACAGGCGGGGGGGCGAACCGGGGAGCTGTTTTTT.

The CDR3 coding sequence is TGTGCCAGCAGCGTTACCGGGACATCAGAGCAGTTCTTC. Translated: CASSVTGTSEQFF. The chain has TRBV9 and TRBJ2-1, with D possibly matching TRBD1 (6 bases). The CDR3 spans 13 residues. CDR1 and CDR2 from the germline V gene are SGDLS and YYNGEE. V was shortened by 2 bases and J by 10 bases, with 13 bases between the two germline ends.

The chain combines TRBV25-1 with TRBJ1-6; tentative D call: TRBD1 (6 bases). Per the germline V gene, CDR1 is MGHDK and CDR2 is SYGVNS. This CDR3 spans 13 amino acids. V lost 1 base to trimming and J lost 16 bases, with 14 bases between them. The CDR3 DNA sequence: TGTGCCAGCAGTGAATCGGCATCCGGGACACTCCACTTT. Amino acid sequence: CASSESASGTLHF. Together with reference TRBV25-1 and TRBJ1-6, the CDR3 gives the full variable domain: EADIYQTPRYLVIGTGKKITLECSQTMGHDKMYWYQQDPGMELHLIHYSYGVNSTEKGDLSSESTVSRIRTEHFPLTLESARPSHTSQYLCASSESASGTLHFGNGTRLTVT.

The chain couples TRBV7-9 to TRBJ2-2; D is perhaps TRBD1 (5 bases). This CDR3 spans 13 amino acids. V lost 5 bases to trimming and J lost 3 bases, with 7 bases between them. Germline V gene sequence: CDR1 SEHNR, CDR2 FQNEAQ (reference sequence). The CDR3 sequence: CASSQQDTGELFF. The DNA for the CDR3 is TGTGCCAGCAGCCAACAGGACACCGGGGAGCTGTTTTTT.

This chain connects TRBV29-1 to TRBJ2-5; 8 nucleotides match TRBD1. V lost 3 bases, J lost 3 bases, and 3 bases stayed unmatched. The CDR3 runs 13 residues. Germline V gives CDR1 SQVTM, CDR2 ANQGSEA. DNA of the CDR3: TGCAGCGTTGAGCCACAGGGGGAAGAGACCCAGTACTTC. It yields the protein CSVEPQGEETQYF.

The J gene is TRBJ2-1, the V gene TRBV4-2, with D perhaps TRBD1 (5 bases). The CDR3 runs 16 residues. V lost 3 bases, J lost 5 bases, and 17 bases lay in between. Germline-derived CDR1 and CDR2 are LGHNA and YNFKEQ. The CDR3, as DNA: TGTGCCAGCAGCCATTCTACAGGAATTCTAGACAATGAGCAGTTCTTC. Protein product: CASSHSTGILDNEQFF.

The chain carries TRBV18 and TRBJ2-7, with 10 bases matching TRBD2. The ends lost 1 base at V and 3 bases at J; junction bases unmatched: 0. This CDR3 is built from 14 residues. Germline V gene sequence: CDR1 KGHSH, CDR2 LQKENI. This CDR3 reads CASSPRLAGYEQYF. The CDR3 DNA reads TGTGCCAGCTCACCACGACTAGCGGGCTACGAGCAGTACTTC.

Regarding this clone: The germline gene is not matched at one end of the junction; a read error may be the cause. This chain connects TRBV7-3 to TRBJ2-2; the D gene is possibly TRBD2 (5 bases). The CDR3 extends over 14 amino acids. In germline, CDR1 is SGHTA, CDR2 FQGTGA. The chain's CDR3 is CASSPSSGSGELFF. Here the CDR3 DNA reads TGTGCCAGCAGCCCATCCAGTGGTTCCGGGGAGTTGTTTTTT.

A single count supports this clone. The V and J genes are TRBV30 and TRBJ2-6, with D possibly TRBD1 on 6 matching bases. Deletions cut 8 bases from V and 4 bases from J, with 15 bases between. CDR1 and CDR2 from the germline V gene are GTSNPN and SVGIG (reference sequence). The CDR3 length is 14 residues. CDR3 DNA: TGTGCCGGACAGCAGGGGAACGGGGCCAACGTCCTGACTTTC. Translated: CAGQQGNGANVLTF.

The chain couples TRBV5-1 to TRBJ2-2, with a weak D call TRBD1 (5 bases). Germline CDR1 and CDR2: SGHRS and YFSETQ. Trimming removed 5 bases from V and 0 bases from J, with 11 bases in between. CDR3 length equals 15 residues. CDR3 nucleotide sequence: TGCGCCAGCAGGCCGACAGTTTCGAACACCGGGGAGCTGTTTTTT. Amino acid sequence: CASRPTVSNTGELFF.

The rearrangement uses TRBV7-9 and TRBJ1-3, with D perhaps TRBD1 (6 bases). The V end lost 5 bases, the J end lost 6 bases, and 14 bases lay between the germline ends. Germline V gene lookup returns CDR1 SEHNR and CDR2 FQNEAQ (reference sequence). CDR3 size: 14 residues. CDR3 nucleotides: TGTGCCAGCAGCCCCACAGGGAACGAAAACACCATATATTTT. Encoded protein: CASSPTGNENTIYF.

This rearrangement joins TRBV18 to TRBJ2-1; 13 bases are shared with TRBD2. The germline gives CDR1 KGHSH, CDR2 LQKENI. V trimming: 3 bases; J trimming: 3 bases; junction bases outside the gene matches: 2. This CDR3 comprises 16 residues. In DNA, the CDR3 is TGTGCCAGCTCACCTAGGACTAGCGGGGGCTACAATGAGCAGTTCTTC. Amino acid sequence: CASSPRTSGGYNEQFF.

The V and J genes are TRBV5-1 and TRBJ1-1; D unresolved. CDR1 is SGHRS and CDR2 is YFSETQ in the germline V gene. The CDR3 length is 15 residues. The ends were cut back, 4 bases at V and 2 bases at J, with 15 bases in the middle. CDR3 sequence (DNA): TGCGCCAGCAGCATGAGATGGGCGAGAAACACTGAAGCTTTCTTT. It yields the protein CASSMRWARNTEAFF.